This T cell receptor beta chain was sequenced in a study of T cell responses to AZD1222 COVID-19 vaccine. CDR3 length: 16 amino acids. V was pared by 6 bases and J by 7 bases, with 20 bases of the junction left unmatched. From germline, CDR1 is SQVTM and CDR2 ANQGSEA. Clones were sequenced by immunoSEQ multiplex PCR, and TCRdb holds only the in-frame ones, with some missing. This table has more than 90,000 clones, around 87% appearing once. Sequencing used peripheral blood, obtained 28 days after the second AZD1222 dose. The V call is TRBV29-1, the J call TRBJ2-7; 8 positions agree with TRBD2. The sequence derives from an adult who received the AZD1222 COVID-19 vaccine. The CDR3 nucleotides are TGCAGCGTCACAATCTTAGCGGGAACGGGCAAGGGAGAGCAGTACTTC. It yields the protein CSVTILAGTGKGEQYF.